Each of the 17 T cell receptor beta chains below was sequenced from the same sample in a study of monozygotic twins with inflammatory bowel disease. From its re-call of the 5' RACE reads, TCRdb lists each CDR3 protein once, without DNA. In all, the sample yields around 400,000 distinct CDR3 sequences. Sample: blood. The source of these receptors is a human donor with ulcerative colitis or Crohn's disease, or a healthy co-twin of an affected twin (not recorded which).

The chain carries TRBV6-2 or TRBV6-3 and TRBJ2-7. Germline CDR1 and CDR2: MNHEY and SVGEGT. The length of the CDR3 is 14 residues. The CDR3 protein is CASSYGQGPYEQYF.

This chain connects TRBV6-2 or TRBV6-3 to TRBJ1-1; without DNA, the TCRdb call of TRBD1 cannot be checked. The CDR3 is 18 residues long. CDR1 MNHEY and CDR2 SVGEGT come from the germline V gene. Here the CDR3 reads CATLRGRGSLGVGKEAFF.

The chain has TRBV5-1 and TRBJ2-1; TCRdb names TRBD2, which stays unverified in the absence of DNA. Looked up from germline, CDR1 is SGHRS and CDR2 is YFSETQ. The CDR3 runs to 13 residues. CDR3 residues: CASSLGGQAEQFF.

The chain links TRBV3-1 to TRBJ2-1; TCRdb picks TRBD1, but there is no DNA to check that call. This CDR3 comprises 13 residues. In germline, CDR1 is LGHDT, CDR2 YNNKEL (reference sequence). CDR3 protein: CASSQGPRDRSHF.

This chain links TRBV2 with TRBJ2-5; TCRdb indicates TRBD1, and absent DNA this call remains unverified. CDR3 size: 15 residues. Germline V gives CDR1 SNHLY, CDR2 FYNNEI. This CDR3 reads CASSAWGGIQETQYF.

The chain couples TRBV12-3 or TRBV12-4 to TRBJ2-2; no DNA is available, so the TRBD1 call from TCRdb remains unchecked. The CDR3 runs 13 residues. CDR3 protein: CASRGTATQELFF.

The V call is TRBV29-1, the J call TRBJ2-4; the TCRdb D gene call, TRBD2, has no DNA to confirm it. Germline loops: CDR1 SQVTM, CDR2 ANQGSEA. This CDR3 contains 18 residues. The CDR3 sequence is CSVAQVWASGSRGNIQYF. Drawing the rest from reference TRBV29-1 and TRBJ2-4, the complete variable domain is SAVISQKPSRDICQRGTSLTIQCQVDSQVTMMFWYRQQPGQSLTLIATANQGSEATYESGFVIDKFPISRPNLTFSTLTVSNMSPEDSSIYLCSVAQVWASGSRGNIQYFGAGTRLSVL.

This chain uses TRBV27 with TRBJ1-2; no DNA is available, so the TRBD1 call from TCRdb remains unchecked. Germline V lookup: CDR1 MNHEY, CDR2 SMNVEV (reference sequence). The CDR3 totals 14 residues. The CDR3 loop reads CASSLGRQYYGYTF.

The chain has TRBV5-1 and TRBJ1-2; TCRdb selects TRBD1, and the lack of DNA leaves this call unchecked. The length of the CDR3 is 12 residues. Germline V gene sequence: CDR1 SGHRS, CDR2 YFSETQ. The CDR3 reads CASSGQGDGYTF.

The V and J genes are TRBV6-2 or TRBV6-3 and TRBJ1-3; TCRdb's assignment of TRBD1 cannot be checked, as there is no DNA. In germline, CDR1 is MNHEY, CDR2 SVGEGT. The CDR3 spans 15 residues. The CDR3 loop is CASSRQSGTGNTIYF.

The genes are TRBV20-1 and TRBJ2-1; TCRdb's assignment of TRBD2 cannot be checked, as there is no DNA. Germline values: CDR1 DFQATT, CDR2 SNEGSKA (reference sequence). This CDR3 region has 18 residues. CDR3: CGARVPRASGRALGEQFF.

The rearrangement uses TRBV4-3 and TRBJ2-1; the TRBD2 assignment by TCRdb is unverifiable without DNA. CDR1 LGHNA and CDR2 YSLEER come from the germline V gene. The CDR3 is 15 amino acids. This CDR3 reads CASSHGTTAPDEQFF.

This chain uses TRBV28 with TRBJ2-3; checking the TCRdb D call of TRBD2 is not possible without DNA. The CDR3 covers 12 residues. From germline, CDR1 is MDHEN and CDR2 SYDVKM. The chain's CDR3 is CASTWGGGTQYF.

The rearrangement uses TRBV5-4 and TRBJ1-1. The CDR3 covers 17 residues. Germline CDR1 and CDR2: SGHNT and YYREEE (reference sequence). CDR3 sequence reads: CASSGGGQVKASTEAFF.

The rearrangement joins TRBV20-1 to TRBJ1-1; absent DNA, TCRdb's TRBD1 call cannot be checked. The CDR3 has 13 amino acids. The germline V gene has CDR1 DFQATT and CDR2 SNEGSKA (reference sequence). The CDR3 reads CSARTGMNTEAFF.

CDR3 amino acids: CASSRQGYGYTF. The rearrangement links TRBV6-5 to TRBJ1-2; TCRdb returns TRBD1, unconfirmable since there is no DNA. CDR1 is MNHEY and CDR2 is SVGAGI in the germline V gene. The CDR3 spans 12 residues.

V gene TRBV20-1 combines with J gene TRBJ2-5; TCRdb picks TRBD1, but there is no DNA to check that call. The CDR3 consists of 15 residues. Germline V gene sequence: CDR1 DFQATT, CDR2 SNEGSKA (reference sequence). The CDR3 reads CSAATAGGLQETQYF.